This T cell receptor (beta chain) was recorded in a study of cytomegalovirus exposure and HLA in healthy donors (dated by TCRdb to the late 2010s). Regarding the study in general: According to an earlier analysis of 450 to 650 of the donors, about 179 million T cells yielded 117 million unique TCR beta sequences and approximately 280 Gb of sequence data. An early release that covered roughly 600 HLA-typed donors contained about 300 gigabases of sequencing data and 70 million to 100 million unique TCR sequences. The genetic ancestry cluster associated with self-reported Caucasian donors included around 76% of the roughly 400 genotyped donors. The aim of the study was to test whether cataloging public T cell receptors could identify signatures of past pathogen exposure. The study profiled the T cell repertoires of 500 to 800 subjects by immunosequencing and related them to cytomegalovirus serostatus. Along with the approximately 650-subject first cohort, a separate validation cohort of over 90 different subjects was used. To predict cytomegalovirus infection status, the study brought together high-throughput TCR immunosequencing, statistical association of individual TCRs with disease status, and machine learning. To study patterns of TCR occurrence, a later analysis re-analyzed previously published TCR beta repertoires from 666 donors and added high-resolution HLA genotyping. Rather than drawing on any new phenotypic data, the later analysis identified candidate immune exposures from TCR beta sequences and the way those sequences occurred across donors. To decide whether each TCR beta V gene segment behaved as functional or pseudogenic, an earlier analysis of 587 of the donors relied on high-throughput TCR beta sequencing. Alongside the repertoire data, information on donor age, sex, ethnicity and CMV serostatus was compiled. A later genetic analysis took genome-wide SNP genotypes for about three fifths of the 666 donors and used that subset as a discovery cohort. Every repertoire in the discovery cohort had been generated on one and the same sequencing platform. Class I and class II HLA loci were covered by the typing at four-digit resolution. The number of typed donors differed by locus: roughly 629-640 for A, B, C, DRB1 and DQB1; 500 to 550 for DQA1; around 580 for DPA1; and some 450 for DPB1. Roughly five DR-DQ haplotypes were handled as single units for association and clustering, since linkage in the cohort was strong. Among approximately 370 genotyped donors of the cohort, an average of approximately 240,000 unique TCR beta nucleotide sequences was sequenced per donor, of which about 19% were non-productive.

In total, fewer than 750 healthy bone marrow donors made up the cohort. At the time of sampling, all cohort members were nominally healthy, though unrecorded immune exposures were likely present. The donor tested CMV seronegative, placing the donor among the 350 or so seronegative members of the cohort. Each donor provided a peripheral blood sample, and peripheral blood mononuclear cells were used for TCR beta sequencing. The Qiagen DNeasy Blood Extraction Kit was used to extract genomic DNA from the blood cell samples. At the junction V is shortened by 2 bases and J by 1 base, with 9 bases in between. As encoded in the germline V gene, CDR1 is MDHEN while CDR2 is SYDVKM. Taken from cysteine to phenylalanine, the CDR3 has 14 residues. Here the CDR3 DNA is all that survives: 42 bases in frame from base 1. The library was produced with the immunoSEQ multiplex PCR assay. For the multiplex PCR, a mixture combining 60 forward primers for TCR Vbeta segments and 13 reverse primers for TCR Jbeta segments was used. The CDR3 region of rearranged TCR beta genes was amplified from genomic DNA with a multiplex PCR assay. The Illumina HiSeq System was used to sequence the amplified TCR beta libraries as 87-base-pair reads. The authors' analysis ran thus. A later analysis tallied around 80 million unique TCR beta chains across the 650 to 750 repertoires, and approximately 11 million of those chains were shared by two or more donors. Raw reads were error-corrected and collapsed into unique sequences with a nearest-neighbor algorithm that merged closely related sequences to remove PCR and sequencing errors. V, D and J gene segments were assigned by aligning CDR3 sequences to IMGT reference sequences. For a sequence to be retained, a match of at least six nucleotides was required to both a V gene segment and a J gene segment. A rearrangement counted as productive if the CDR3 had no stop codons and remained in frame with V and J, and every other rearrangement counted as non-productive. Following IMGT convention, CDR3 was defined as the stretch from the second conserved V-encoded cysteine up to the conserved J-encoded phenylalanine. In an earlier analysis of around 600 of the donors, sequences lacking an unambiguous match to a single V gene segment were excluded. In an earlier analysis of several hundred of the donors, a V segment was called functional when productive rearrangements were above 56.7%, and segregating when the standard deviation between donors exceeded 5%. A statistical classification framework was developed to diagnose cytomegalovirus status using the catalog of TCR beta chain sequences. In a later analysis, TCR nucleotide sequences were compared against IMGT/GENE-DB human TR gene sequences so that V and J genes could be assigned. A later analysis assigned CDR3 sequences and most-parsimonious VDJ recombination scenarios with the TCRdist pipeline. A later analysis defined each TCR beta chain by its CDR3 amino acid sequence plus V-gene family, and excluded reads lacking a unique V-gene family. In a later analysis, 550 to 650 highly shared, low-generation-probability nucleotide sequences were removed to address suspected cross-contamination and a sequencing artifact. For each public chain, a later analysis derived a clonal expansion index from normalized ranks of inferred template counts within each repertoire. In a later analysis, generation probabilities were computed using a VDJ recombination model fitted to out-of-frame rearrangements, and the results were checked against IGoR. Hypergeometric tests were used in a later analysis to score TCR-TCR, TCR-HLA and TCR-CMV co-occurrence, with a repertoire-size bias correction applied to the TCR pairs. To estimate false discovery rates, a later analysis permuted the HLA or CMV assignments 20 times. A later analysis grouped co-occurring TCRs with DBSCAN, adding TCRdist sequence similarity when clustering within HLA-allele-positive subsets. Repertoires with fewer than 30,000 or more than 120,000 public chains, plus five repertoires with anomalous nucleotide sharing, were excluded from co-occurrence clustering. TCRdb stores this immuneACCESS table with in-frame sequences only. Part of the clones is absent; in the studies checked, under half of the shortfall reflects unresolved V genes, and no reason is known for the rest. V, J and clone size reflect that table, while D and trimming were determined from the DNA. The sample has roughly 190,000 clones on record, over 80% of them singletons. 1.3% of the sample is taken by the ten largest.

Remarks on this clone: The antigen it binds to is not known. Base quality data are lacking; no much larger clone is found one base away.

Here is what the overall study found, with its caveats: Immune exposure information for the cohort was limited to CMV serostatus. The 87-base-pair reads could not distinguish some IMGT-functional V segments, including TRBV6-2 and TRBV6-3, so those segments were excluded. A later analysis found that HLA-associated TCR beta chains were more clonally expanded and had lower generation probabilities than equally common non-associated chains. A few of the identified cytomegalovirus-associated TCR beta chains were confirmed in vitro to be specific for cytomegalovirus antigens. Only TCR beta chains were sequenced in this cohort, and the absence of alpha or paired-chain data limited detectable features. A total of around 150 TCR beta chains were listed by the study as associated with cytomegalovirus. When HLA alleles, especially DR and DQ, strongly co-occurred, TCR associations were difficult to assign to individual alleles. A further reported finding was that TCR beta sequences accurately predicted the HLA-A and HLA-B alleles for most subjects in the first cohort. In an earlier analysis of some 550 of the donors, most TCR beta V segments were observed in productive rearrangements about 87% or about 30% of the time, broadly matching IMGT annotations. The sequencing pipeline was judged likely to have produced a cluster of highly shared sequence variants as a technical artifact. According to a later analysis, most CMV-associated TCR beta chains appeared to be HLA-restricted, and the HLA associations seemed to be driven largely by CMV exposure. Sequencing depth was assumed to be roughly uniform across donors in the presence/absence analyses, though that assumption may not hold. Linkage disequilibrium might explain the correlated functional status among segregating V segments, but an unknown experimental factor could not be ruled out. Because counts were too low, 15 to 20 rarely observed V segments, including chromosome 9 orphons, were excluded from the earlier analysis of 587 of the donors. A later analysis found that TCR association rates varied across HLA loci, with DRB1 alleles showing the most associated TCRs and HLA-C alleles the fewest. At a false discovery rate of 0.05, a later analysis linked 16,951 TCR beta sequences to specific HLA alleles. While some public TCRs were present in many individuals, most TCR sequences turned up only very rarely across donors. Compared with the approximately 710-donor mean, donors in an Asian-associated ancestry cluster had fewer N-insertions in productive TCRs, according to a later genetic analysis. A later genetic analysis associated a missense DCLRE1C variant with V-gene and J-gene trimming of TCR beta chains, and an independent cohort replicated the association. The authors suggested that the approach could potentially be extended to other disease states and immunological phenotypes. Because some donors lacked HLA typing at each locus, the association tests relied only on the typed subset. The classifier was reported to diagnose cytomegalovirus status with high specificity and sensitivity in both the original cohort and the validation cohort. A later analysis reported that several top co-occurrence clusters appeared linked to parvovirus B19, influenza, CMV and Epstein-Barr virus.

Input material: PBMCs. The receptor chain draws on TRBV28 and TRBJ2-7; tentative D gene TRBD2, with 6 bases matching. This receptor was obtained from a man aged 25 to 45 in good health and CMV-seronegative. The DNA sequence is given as TGTGCCAGCAGTTTAGGACTACCTTCCTACGAGCAGTACTTC. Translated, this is CASSLGLPSYEQYF.